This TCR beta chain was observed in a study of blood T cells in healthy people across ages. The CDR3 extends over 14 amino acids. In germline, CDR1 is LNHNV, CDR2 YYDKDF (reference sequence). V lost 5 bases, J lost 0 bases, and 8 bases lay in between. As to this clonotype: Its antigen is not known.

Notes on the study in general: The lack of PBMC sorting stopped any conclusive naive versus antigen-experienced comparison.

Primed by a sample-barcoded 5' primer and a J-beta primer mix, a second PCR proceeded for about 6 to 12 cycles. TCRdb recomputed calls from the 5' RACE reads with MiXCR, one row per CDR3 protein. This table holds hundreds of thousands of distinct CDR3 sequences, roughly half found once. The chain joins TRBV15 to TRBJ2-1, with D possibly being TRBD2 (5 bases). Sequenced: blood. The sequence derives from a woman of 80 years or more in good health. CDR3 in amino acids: CATSLAISYNEQFF. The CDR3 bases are TGTGCCACCAGCTTAGCGATCTCCTACAATGAGCAGTTCTTC. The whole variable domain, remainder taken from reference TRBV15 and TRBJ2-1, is DAMVIQNPRYQVTQFGKPVTLSCSQTLNHNVMYWYQQKSSQAPKLLFHYYDKDFNNEADTPDNFQSRRPNTSFCFLDIRSPGLGDTAMYLCATSLAISYNEQFFGPGTRLTVL.